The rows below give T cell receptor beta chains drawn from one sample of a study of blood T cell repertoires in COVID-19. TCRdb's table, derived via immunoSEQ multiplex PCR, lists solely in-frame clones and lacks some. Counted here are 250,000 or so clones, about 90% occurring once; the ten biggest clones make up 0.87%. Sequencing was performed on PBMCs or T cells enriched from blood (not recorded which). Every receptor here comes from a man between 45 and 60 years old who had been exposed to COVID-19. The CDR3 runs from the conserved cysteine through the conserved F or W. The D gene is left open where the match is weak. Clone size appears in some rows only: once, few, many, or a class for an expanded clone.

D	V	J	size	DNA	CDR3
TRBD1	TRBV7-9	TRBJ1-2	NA	TGTGCCAGCAGTTCCACAGGGGGGCAGGGCTATGGCTACACCTTC	CASSSTGGQGYGYTF
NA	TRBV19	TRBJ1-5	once	TGTGCCAGTACCCAGGAGCGCAGGGATCAGCCCCAGCATTTT	CASTQERRDQPQHF
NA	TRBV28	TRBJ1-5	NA	TGTGCCAGCAGTTCCCTCCGGGACAACTTCTTGTCCCAGCATTTT	CASSSLRDNFLSQHF
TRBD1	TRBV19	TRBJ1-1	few	TGTGCCAGTGCAGGAACAAGGGACAGCACCATTGAAGCTTTCTTT	CASAGTRDSTIEAFF
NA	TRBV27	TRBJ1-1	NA	TGTGCCAGCAGTTTAGGGCAGGGGTCTGAAGCTTTCTTT	CASSLGQGSEAFF
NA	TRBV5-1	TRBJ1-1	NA	TGCGCCAGCAGCTATGGGACACCGATAAACATGAACACTGAAGCTTTCTTT	CASSYGTPINMNTEAFF
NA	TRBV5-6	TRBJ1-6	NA	TGTGCCAGCAGCGTCGAGAGATATTCACCCCTCCACTTT	CASSVERYSPLHF
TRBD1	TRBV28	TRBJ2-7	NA	TGTGCCAGCAGACCCTCGGGGGACAGGGGCTACGAGCAGTACTTC	CASRPSGDRGYEQYF
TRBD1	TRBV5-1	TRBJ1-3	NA	TGCGCCAGCGGCTGGGACAGGGTGAGCTCTGGAAACACCATATATTTT	CASGWDRVSSGNTIYF
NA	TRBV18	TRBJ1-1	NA	TGTGCCAGCTCACCGGTCAGTAACACTGAAGCTTTCTTT	CASSPVSNTEAFF
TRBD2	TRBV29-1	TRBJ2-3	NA	TGCAGCGTTGAGGCCCGTCTAGCGGGGGCCCCCACACCAGATACGCAGTATTTT	CSVEARLAGAPTPDTQYF
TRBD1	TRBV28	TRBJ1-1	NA	TGTGCCAGCAGCAGACCGGGGGACAGGGTACACACTGAAGCTTTCTTT	CASSRPGDRVHTEAFF
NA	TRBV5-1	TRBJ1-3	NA	TGCGCCAGCAGCTTGGCCGGGGTAGAGAACACCATATATTTT	CASSLAGVENTIYF
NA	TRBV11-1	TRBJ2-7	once	TGTGCCAGCAGCTCCTTCAAGGGGCGAACCTACGAGCAGTACTTC	CASSSFKGRTYEQYF
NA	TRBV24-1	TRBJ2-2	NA	TGTGCCACCAGTGATTCCCACAGTTGGAACACCGGGGAGCTGTTTTTT	CATSDSHSWNTGELFF
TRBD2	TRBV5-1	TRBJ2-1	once	TGCGCCAGCAGCTTCATACTAGCGGGAGGGCCAGGTGGCTACAATGAGCAGTTCTTC	CASSFILAGGPGGYNEQFF
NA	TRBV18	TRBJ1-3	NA	TGTGCCAGCTCAGATAACAGCGGCCGTAGCTCTGGAAACACCATATATTTT	CASSDNSGRSSGNTIYF
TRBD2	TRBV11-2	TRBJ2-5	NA	TGTGCCAGCAGCTTAGTTGCGGGGGGACAAGAGACCCAGTACTTC	CASSLVAGGQETQYF
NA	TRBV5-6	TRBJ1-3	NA	TGTGCCAGCAGCTATGGAGGGGACGGAAACACCATATATTTT	CASSYGGDGNTIYF
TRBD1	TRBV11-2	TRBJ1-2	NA	TGTGCCAGCAACATGGACAGGGGGCACTATGGCTACACCTTC	CASNMDRGHYGYTF
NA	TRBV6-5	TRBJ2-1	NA	TGTGCCAGCAGTTACAGGCAGGGCGTGCGGCCGTTCTTC	CASSYRQGVRPFF
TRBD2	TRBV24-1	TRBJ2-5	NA	TGTGCCACCAGTGCCCCTGGGGAGGGAGGGCCGACCCAGTACTTC	CATSAPGEGGPTQYF
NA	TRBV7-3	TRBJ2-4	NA	TGTGCCAGCAGCTTGCAAGGGGGCGGGACGGCCAAAAACATTCAGTACTTC	CASSLQGGGTAKNIQYF
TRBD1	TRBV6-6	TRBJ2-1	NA	TGTGCCAGCAGACCGACAGGGGTTAATGAGCAGTTCTTC	CASRPTGVNEQFF
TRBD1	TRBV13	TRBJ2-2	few	TGTGCCAGCACCCCTGGGACAGGGAACACCGGGGAGCTGTTTTTT	CASTPGTGNTGELFF